A selection of T cell receptor beta chains follows, all from one sample in a study of shared clonotypes between healthy human individuals. The assay was immunoSEQ multiplex PCR, and TCRdb's table has in-frame clones only and misses some. The sample holds 2 million to 2.5 million clones; 95% are singletons and the top ten take approximately 0.13%. Sample: naive CD4+ T cells sorted from blood. Source of these receptors: a man aged 18 to 29 in good health. The CDR3 runs from the conserved cysteine through the conserved F or W. Each record gives: V gene, clone size, J gene, CDR3 length, D gene, CDR3 DNA, CDR3 protein. The D gene is left open where the match is weak. Where a row states a size, it is once, few, many or the class of an expanded clone; other rows omit it.

V: TRBV7-9; size: -; J: TRBJ2-2; length: 15; D: -; DNA: TGTGCCAGCAGCTTACTCTGGGGCAACACCGGGGAGCTGTTTTTT; CDR3: CASSLLWGNTGELFF
V: TRBV11-2; size: -; J: TRBJ1-4; length: 16; D: -; DNA: TGTGCCAGCAGCCACCTCTTGGGGGGCGGGGATGAAAAACTGTTTTTT; CDR3: CASSHLLGGGDEKLFF
V: TRBV7-9; size: -; J: TRBJ1-2; length: 16; D: -; DNA: TGTGCCAGCAGCTTAGATAGGCAGCTACCTCACTATGGCTACACCTTC; CDR3: CASSLDRQLPHYGYTF
V: TRBV5-4; size: -; J: TRBJ2-1; length: 14; D: -; DNA: TGTGCCAGCAGCTTGAGCAGGGGCTACAATGAGCAGTTCTTC; CDR3: CASSLSRGYNEQFF
V: TRBV7-3; size: -; J: TRBJ2-3; length: 16; D: -; DNA: TGTGCCAGCAGCTTCGGGATAGCGAGGGGCACAGATACGCAGTATTTT; CDR3: CASSFGIARGTDTQYF
V: TRBV9; size: -; J: TRBJ2-3; length: 16; D: -; DNA: TGTGCCAGCAGCGTAGTGTTGGCGGGAAGCACAGATACGCAGTATTTT; CDR3: CASSVVLAGSTDTQYF
V: TRBV2; size: -; J: TRBJ1-2; length: 11; D: -; DNA: TGTGCCAGCAAGACAGACTATGGCTACACCTTC; CDR3: CASKTDYGYTF
V: TRBV5-6; size: -; J: TRBJ2-5; length: 15; D: TRBD2; DNA: TGTGCCAGCAGCTTGGCCCTAGCGGGGGTTGAGACCCAGTACTTC; CDR3: CASSLALAGVETQYF
V: TRBV7-2; size: -; J: TRBJ2-7; length: 16; D: TRBD1; DNA: TGTGCCAGCAGCTTAGGGTACGGACAGGGGTTTTACGAGCAGTACTTC; CDR3: CASSLGYGQGFYEQYF
V: TRBV4-2; size: -; J: TRBJ2-7; length: 17; D: -; DNA: TGTGCCAGCAGCCAAGAGGTGGGTCTGACGGCCTCCTACGAGCAGTACTTC; CDR3: CASSQEVGLTASYEQYF
V: TRBV6-6; size: -; J: TRBJ1-4; length: 16; D: TRBD1; DNA: TGTGCCAGCAGTTACCTCCGGGACAGGAGAGGTGAAAAACTGTTTTTT; CDR3: CASSYLRDRRGEKLFF
V: TRBV6-1; size: -; J: TRBJ2-3; length: 14; D: -; DNA: TGTGCCAGCAGTGAAGGGGGAAGCACAGATACGCAGTATTTT; CDR3: CASSEGGSTDTQYF
V: TRBV7-8; size: -; J: TRBJ1-3; length: 16; D: -; DNA: TGTGCCAGCAGCTTAGGCGTCCCCGCTTCTGGAAACACCATATATTTT; CDR3: CASSLGVPASGNTIYF
V: TRBV5-4; size: -; J: TRBJ1-2; length: 17; D: TRBD1; DNA: TGTGCCAGCAGCTTTGGCGGGGTGAGGGGGCCCATCTATGGCTACACCTTC; CDR3: CASSFGGVRGPIYGYTF
V: TRBV9; size: -; J: TRBJ2-2; length: 14; D: -; DNA: TGTGCCAGCAGCGTAGCTTGGAACACCGGGGAGCTGTTTTTT; CDR3: CASSVAWNTGELFF
V: TRBV30; size: -; J: TRBJ2-7; length: 13; D: -; DNA: TGTGCCTGGGGGGGGGACAGCTCCTACGAGCAGTACTTC; CDR3: CAWGGDSSYEQYF
V: TRBV19; size: -; J: TRBJ2-1; length: 15; D: TRBD1; DNA: TGTGCCAGTAGTACCACACAGGGGTCTACATATGAGCAGTTCTTC; CDR3: CASSTTQGSTYEQFF
V: TRBV4-3; size: -; J: TRBJ2-2; length: 15; D: -; DNA: TGCGCCAGCAATAGGCAGCTGACTAACACCGGGGAGCTGTTTTTT; CDR3: CASNRQLTNTGELFF
V: TRBV30; size: -; J: TRBJ2-2; length: 16; D: TRBD1; DNA: TGTGCCTGGAGTAGGGGGACAGATACGACCACCGGGGAGCTGTTTTTT; CDR3: CAWSRGTDTTTGELFF
V: TRBV18; size: -; J: TRBJ1-1; length: 15; D: TRBD1; DNA: TGTGCCAGCTCACCTCGAACAGGGGGCGAGGGTGAAGCTTTCTTT; CDR3: CASSPRTGGEGEAFF
V: TRBV5-1; size: once; J: TRBJ1-3; length: 14; D: TRBD1; DNA: TGCGCCAGCAGTACAGGGGGGTCTGGAAACACCATATATTTT; CDR3: CASSTGGSGNTIYF
V: TRBV5-6; size: -; J: TRBJ1-2; length: 15; D: -; DNA: TGTGCCAGCAGCCGAAATACAGGGTACATCTATGGCTACACCTTC; CDR3: CASSRNTGYIYGYTF
V: TRBV19; size: -; J: TRBJ1-5; length: 14; D: -; DNA: TGTGCCAGTAGTTACAACGGGGGAAATCAGCCCCAGCATTTT; CDR3: CASSYNGGNQPQHF
V: TRBV7-9; size: -; J: TRBJ1-6; length: 16; D: -; DNA: TGTGCCAGCAGCTTAGATGGTGGCAGGGTTAATTCACCCCTCCACTTT; CDR3: CASSLDGGRVNSPLHF
V: TRBV28; size: -; J: TRBJ1-6; length: 14; D: -; DNA: TGTGCCACCACTGCGGGGCCCAATAATTCACCCCTCCACTTT; CDR3: CATTAGPNNSPLHF
V: TRBV9; size: once; J: TRBJ1-1; length: 15; D: -; DNA: TGTGCCAGCAGCGTAGGTGGAGGGGTTAGTACTGAAGCTTTCTTT; CDR3: CASSVGGGVSTEAFF
V: TRBV10-3; size: -; J: TRBJ1-4; length: 14; D: -; DNA: TGTGCCATCAGGGGGACCGGAACGGGTGAAAAACTGTTTTTT; CDR3: CAIRGTGTGEKLFF
V: TRBV5-1; size: -; J: TRBJ2-7; length: 14; D: -; DNA: TGCGCCAGCAGCCGACAGGAGAGCTCCTACGAGCAGTACTTC; CDR3: CASSRQESSYEQYF
V: TRBV5-4; size: once; J: TRBJ2-3; length: 17; D: TRBD2; DNA: TGTGCCAGCAGCACCGGGACTAGCGGGAGGAGGTCAGATACGCAGTATTTT; CDR3: CASSTGTSGRRSDTQYF
V: TRBV18; size: -; J: TRBJ2-5; length: 16; D: TRBD2; DNA: TGTGCCAGCTCACCAGGGACTAGCGGGAGTGTGGTGACCCAGTACTTC; CDR3: CASSPGTSGSVVTQYF
V: TRBV5-1; size: -; J: TRBJ1-5; length: 16; D: TRBD1; DNA: TGCGCCAGCAGCCCCTCCGGGACAGATAGAAATCAGCCCCAGCATTTT; CDR3: CASSPSGTDRNQPQHF
V: TRBV28; size: once; J: TRBJ2-2; length: 15; D: -; DNA: TGTGCCAGCAGTTTAGGGGGCGTTAACACCGGGGAGCTGTTTTTT; CDR3: CASSLGGVNTGELFF
V: TRBV5-1; size: -; J: TRBJ2-1; length: 14; D: TRBD2; DNA: TGCGCCAGCAGCTCGGGGGGACCAGAGAATGAGCAGTTCTTC; CDR3: CASSSGGPENEQFF
V: TRBV10-3; size: once; J: TRBJ1-5; length: 13; D: -; DNA: TGTGCCATAGGGGGTGAGAGCAATCAGCCCCAGCATTTT; CDR3: CAIGGESNQPQHF
V: TRBV18; size: -; J: TRBJ1-2; length: 16; D: TRBD1; DNA: TGTGCCAGCTCACCCGTCTCCGGGACAGCGAAGGGAAGCTACACCTTC; CDR3: CASSPVSGTAKGSYTF
V: TRBV18; size: -; J: TRBJ1-2; length: 14; D: -; DNA: TGTGCCAGCTCACCAGGGGGCCATGGGTATGGCTACACCTTC; CDR3: CASSPGGHGYGYTF
V: TRBV15; size: -; J: TRBJ2-7; length: 15; D: TRBD2; DNA: TGTGCCACCAGCAGAGGGCTAGCGGGAACCTACGAGCAGTACTTC; CDR3: CATSRGLAGTYEQYF
V: TRBV30; size: -; J: TRBJ2-7; length: 14; D: -; DNA: TGTGCCTGGACCATGACAGCTACAGCCTACGAGCAGTACTTC; CDR3: CAWTMTATAYEQYF
V: TRBV6-5; size: -; J: TRBJ1-5; length: 12; D: -; DNA: TGTGCCAGCAGTTCGATCGGTCAGCCCCAGCATTTT; CDR3: CASSSIGQPQHF
V: TRBV7-9; size: -; J: TRBJ2-2; length: 17; D: TRBD2; DNA: TGTGCCAGCAGCTCCAGGACTAGCGGGAGTGGATCCGGGGAGCTGTTTTTT; CDR3: CASSSRTSGSGSGELFF
V: TRBV2; size: -; J: TRBJ1-5; length: 14; D: -; DNA: TGTGCCAGCAGTGGGTTCAGGGGCTGGGAGCCCCAGCATTTT; CDR3: CASSGFRGWEPQHF
V: TRBV2; size: -; J: TRBJ1-5; length: 14; D: -; DNA: TGTGCCAGCAGGGCGGAGTATAGCAATCAGCCCCAGCATTTT; CDR3: CASRAEYSNQPQHF
V: TRBV18; size: -; J: TRBJ1-2; length: 13; D: TRBD1; DNA: TGTGCCAGCTCATCGGGACAGGGTAATGGCTACACCTTC; CDR3: CASSSGQGNGYTF
V: TRBV2; size: -; J: TRBJ2-7; length: 14; D: -; DNA: TGTGCCAGCAGTGAATGGACAGCGACCTACGAGCAGTACTTC; CDR3: CASSEWTATYEQYF
V: TRBV25-1; size: -; J: TRBJ2-2; length: 15; D: TRBD1; DNA: TGTGCCAGCAGTAAACAGGGGTTGAACACCGGGGAGCTGTTTTTT; CDR3: CASSKQGLNTGELFF
V: TRBV28; size: -; J: TRBJ2-7; length: 17; D: -; DNA: TGTGCCAGCAGTTTAAAGTTTGGCAGCGCTCTCTCCTACGAGCAGTACTTC; CDR3: CASSLKFGSALSYEQYF